These 16 T cell receptor beta chains originate from one sample sequenced in a study of T cell repertoires in cytomegalovirus infection. One entry per CDR3 protein results from TCRdb running MiXCR on the reads. Seen here are roughly 230,000 distinct CDR3 sequences, roughly an eighth observed once, and the top ten hold 1.5% to 2%. Sequenced material: PBMCs. The receptors here all came from a human donor in good health (CMV status not recorded). Some clones in this sample may be carry-over from other donors' samples.

This clonotype occurred many times. The CDR3 here is CASSLAVAGERRAYEQYF. CDR3 bases: TGTGCCAGCAGCTTAGCGGTGGCAGGGGAGAGGAGGGCCTACGAGCAGTACTTC. V and J are TRBV7-2 and TRBJ2-7; D might be TRBD1 or TRBD2, each matching 6 bases. The germline V gene encodes CDR1 SGHTA and CDR2 FQGNSA. This CDR3 contains 18 residues. The V and J ends lost 0 bases and 2 bases respectively, with 20 bases between them.

This clonotype occurred many times. V gene TRBV2 combines with J gene TRBJ2-1; 10 bases fit TRBD2. The CDR3 length is 14 residues. The trim removed 4 bases at V and 6 bases at J, leaving 3 bases unmatched. Germline V lookup: CDR1 SNHLY, CDR2 FYNNEI. CDR3 coding DNA: TGTGCCAGCAGTGGCCTAGCGGGAGTCAATGAGCAGTTCTTC. Its protein product is CASSGLAGVNEQFF.

V usage is TRBV5-1 and J usage is TRBJ2-3; maybe TRBD1 (6 bases). The V end was cut by 3 bases, the J end by 0 bases, with 11 bases between. The CDR3 length is 15 residues. Germline-derived CDR1 and CDR2 are SGHRS and YFSETQ. CDR3 loop: CASSSRGGSTDTQYF. Here the CDR3 DNA reads TGCGCCAGCAGCTCAAGAGGGGGAAGCACAGATACGCAGTATTTT.

The chain couples TRBV29-1 to TRBJ2-3; 8 nucleotides match TRBD2. The CDR3 has 12 residues. CDR1 and CDR2 from the germline V gene are SQVTM and ANQGSEA. Trimming at V came to 3 bases and at J to 6 bases, leaving 2 bases not matched to a gene. The CDR3 sequence: CSVDSGEDTQYF. The CDR3, as DNA: TGCAGCGTTGATAGCGGGGAGGATACGCAGTATTTT.

This clonotype showed up just a few times. The rearrangement joins TRBV7-8 to TRBJ2-7, with D possibly matching TRBD2 (6 bases). The V gene's germline CDR1 is SGHVS and CDR2 FQNEAQ. The CDR3 covers 13 residues. V was clipped by 4 bases and J by 5 bases, with 12 bases between them. CDR3 DNA sequence: TGTGCCAGCAGCTCCTCGTGGGGGGACGAGCAGTACTTC. Its protein product is CASSSSWGDEQYF. Based on the CDR3 plus reference TRBV7-8 and TRBJ2-7, the full variable domain is GAGVSQSPRYKVAKRGQDVALRCDPISGHVSLFWYQQALGQGPEFLTYFQNEAQLDKSGLPSDRFFAERPEGSVSTLKIQRTQQEDSAVYLCASSSSWGDEQYFGPGTRLTVT.

This chain connects TRBV20-1 to TRBJ1-3; perhaps TRBD1 as D (5 bases). The germline V gene has CDR1 DFQATT and CDR2 SNEGSKA (reference sequence). The length of the CDR3 is 15 residues. Trimming left V 5 bases short and J 4 bases short, with 18 bases between. CDR3 coding DNA: TGCAGTGCTCAACTCCGGGGGGGTCGCGGAAACACCATATATTTT. This codes for CSAQLRGGRGNTIYF.

The rearrangement links TRBV20-1 to TRBJ1-1, with TRBD1 matching 9 bases. After removal of 4 bases from V and 0 bases from J, the junction contained 6 bases not matched to a gene. CDR1 and CDR2 (germline): DFQATT, SNEGSKA (reference sequence). The CDR3 consists of 15 residues. The DNA for the CDR3 is TGCAGTGCTACAGGACAGGGGAGCCTGAACACTGAAGCTTTCTTT. It translates to CSATGQGSLNTEAFF.

In regard to this clonotype: Since no conserved phenylalanine or tryptophan closes the CDR3, a read error is the likely cause. CDR3 protein: CASSLLGNGELFS. CDR3 sequence (DNA): TGTGCCAGCAGTTTACTAGGAAACGGGGAGCTGTTTTCT. The chain links TRBV12-3 or TRBV12-4 to TRBJ2-2, with D hard to call. The CDR3 length is 13 residues. The germline V and J ends were trimmed by 2 bases and 7 bases, with 8 bases remaining between them.

As concerns this clonotype: With a much larger clone just one base away, this may be a read error. The V call is TRBV11-1, the J call TRBJ2-6; no clear D gene. The CDR3 contains 17 residues. V gave up 5 bases and J gave up 2 bases, with 16 bases separating them. Germline V gene sequence: CDR1 SGHAT, CDR2 FQDESV (reference sequence). The CDR3 protein is CASSQTSVRPGANVLTF. The CDR3 DNA is TGTGCCAGCAGCCAAACCAGCGTCAGGCCTGGGGCCAACGTCCTGACTTTC. The entire variable domain, with the rest obtained from reference TRBV11-1 and TRBJ2-6, is as follows: EAEVAQSPRYKITEKSQAVAFWCDPISGHATLYWYRQILGQGPELLVQFQDESVVDDSQLPKDRFSAERLKGVDSTLKIQPAELGDSAMYLCASSQTSVRPGANVLTFGAGSRLTVL.

The table lists this clonotype with a few counts. The rearrangement joins TRBV7-3 to TRBJ2-2, with D perhaps TRBD2 (6 bases). CDR3 length equals 16 residues. V was clipped by 2 bases and J by 5 bases, with 15 bases between them. Germline loops: CDR1 SGHTA, CDR2 FQGTGA. The DNA for the CDR3 is TGTGCCAGCAGCTTATCCGGGGACTTTCTTACCGGGGAGCTGTTTTTT. Residues: CASSLSGDFLTGELFF.

This clonotype has a handful of counts. The J gene is TRBJ1-2, the V gene TRBV12-3 or TRBV12-4; no clear D gene. The V end was cut by 6 bases, the J end by 4 bases, with 12 bases between. The CDR3 is 13 residues long. The CDR3 loop is CASRSTASYGYTF. The CDR3 bases are TGTGCCAGCAGATCGACGGCCTCCTATGGCTACACCTTC.

The chain has TRBV6-6 and TRBJ1-6; no clear D. Trimming stripped 6 bases from V and 8 bases from J, with 14 bases between. The CDR3 has 14 amino acids. Germline values: CDR1 MNHNY, CDR2 SVGAGI (reference sequence). CDR3 sequence reads: CASSPGSKDSPLHF. The CDR3, as DNA: TGTGCCAGCAGCCCAGGTAGTAAAGATTCACCCCTCCACTTT.

This clonotype was detected ten times or more. The V gene is TRBV11-3, the J gene TRBJ2-5, with D hard to call. This CDR3 region has 13 residues. Germline-derived CDR1 and CDR2 are SGHNT and YENEEA. Trimming stripped 1 base from V and 7 bases from J, with 10 bases between. CDR3 region: CASSLAKDSTQYF. CDR3 in DNA: TGTGCCAGCAGCTTAGCTAAAGATTCGACCCAGTACTTC. Filled out from reference TRBV11-3 and TRBJ2-5, the complete variable domain reads EAGVVQSPRYKIIEKKQPVAFWCNPISGHNTLYWYLQNLGQGPELLIRYENEEAVDDSQLPKDRFSAERLKGVDSTLKIQPAELGDSAVYLCASSLAKDSTQYFGPGTRLLVL.

This clonotype was seen at least ten times. The V call is TRBV7-2, the J call TRBJ1-5, with D perhaps matching TRBD1 (6 bases). The CDR3 loop spans 15 amino acids. Germline-derived CDR1 and CDR2 are SGHTA and FQGNSA. Trimming took 5 bases from V and 7 from J, leaving 18 bases between them. This chain's CDR3 is CASSIAPGEGQPQHF. CDR3 in DNA: TGTGCCAGCAGCATCGCACCAGGGGAGGGACAGCCCCAGCATTTT.

This clonotype was seen ten or more times. V and J are TRBV7-8 and TRBJ2-1, with 11 positions matching TRBD2. This CDR3 region has 14 residues. V was pared by 8 bases and J by 4 bases, with 4 bases of the junction left unmatched. Germline V gives CDR1 SGHVS, CDR2 FQNEAQ. The CDR3 region has the DNA TGTGCCAGCGAGACTAGCGGGGTGTACAATGAGCAGTTCTTC. It is translated as CASETSGVYNEQFF.

Comment on this clonotype: A much larger clone lies a single base off, so this may be a read error. The chain has TRBV7-3 and TRBJ2-1; TRBD2 matches at 10 bases. This CDR3 has 18 residues. Germline V CDR1 and CDR2: SGHTA, FQGTGA. The trim removed 2 bases at V and 11 bases at J, leaving 18 bases unmatched. The CDR3 loop reads CASSLRGFGSSGSAKQFF. The CDR3 bases are TGTGCCAGCAGCTTACGGGGGTTCGGGTCTAGCGGGAGTGCTAAGCAGTTCTTC.